This passage covers 27 T cell receptor delta chains from one sample sequenced in a study of gamma delta lymphoproliferative disorders and STAT genes. Sequencing used genomic DNA taken from PBMCs of patients and controls. TCRdb redid the clone calls on the multiplex PCR reads with CATT. The data contain some 940 delta-chain clones, 2% to 2.5% of them singletons. Material: blood. The receptors here all came from a human donor in good health.

This clone was counted between two and nine times. The mismatch at residue 7 between this DNA's translation and the TCRdb protein of a much larger clone likely reflects a read error; the protein shown is translated from the DNA. J is TRDJ1 and V is TRDV2, with TRDD3 matching 9 bases. V trimming: 1 base; J trimming: 1 base; junction bases outside the gene matches: 15. The germline V gene has CDR1 GEAIGNYY and CDR2 EKD. This CDR3 contains 19 residues. This CDR3 is CACDTVFPSTGGGTDKLIF. CDR3 DNA sequence: TGTGCCTGTGACACGGTTTTTCCGTCTACTGGGGGAGGCACCGATAAACTCATCTTT.

This clone was seen at least ten times. A far larger clone is only one base removed, so a read error is likely. Other DNA sequences in this sample translate to the same CDR3. The CDR3 nucleotides read TGCGCCTGTGACACCAGTGGGGTCAATTGGGGGATCGAATCCTGGGACACCCGACAGATGTTTTTC. This sequence encodes CACDTSGVNWGIESWDTRQMFF. The rearrangement joins TRDV2 to TRDJ3; 8 bases map to TRDD3. The CDR3 length is 22 residues. Germline CDR1 GEAIGNYY, CDR2 EKD.

With regard to this clone: This DNA translates differently at residue 11 from the TCRdb protein, which is that of a much larger clone; a read error is likely, and the protein shown is the DNA's own translation. This chain joins TRDV2 and TRDJ1; D not certain. CDR1 GEAIGNYY and CDR2 EKD come from the germline V gene. V dropped 1 base and J dropped 1 base, with 24 bases sitting between them. CDR3 length: 19 amino acids. The CDR3 is CACDTVIPSTVGGTDKLIF. The DNA for the CDR3 is TGTGCCTGTGACACGGTTATTCCGTCTACTGTGGGAGGCACCGATAAACTCATCTTT.

Details on this clone: The TCRdb record carries a much larger clone's protein, which differs from this DNA's translation at residue 14; a read error is the likely cause, and the protein listed here is the DNA translation. The chain has TRDV2 and TRDJ1, with TRDD3 matching 13 bases. The germline V gene encodes CDR1 GEAIGNYY and CDR2 EKD. This CDR3 is 19 amino acids long. The CDR3 loop is CACDTNTGGYAGYIDKLIF. In nucleotides, the CDR3 is TGTGCCTGTGACACCAATACTGGGGGATACGCCGGGTACATCGATAAGCTCATCTTT.

This clone occurred a few times. TCRdb's protein, taken from a much larger clone, differs from this DNA's translation at residue 3, likely owing to a read error; the protein displayed comes from the DNA. The V call is TRDV1, the J call TRDJ1; TRDD3 agrees at 10 bases. Germline CDR1 is TSWWSYY and CDR2 is QGS. The CDR3 totals 15 residues. CDR3 nucleotide sequence: TGTGCTTTTGGGGAACTTCGGGGGATACGTACAAAACTCATCTTT. Its protein is CAFGELRGIRTKLIF.

In regard to this clone: This sequence is one base from a far larger clone and is likely a read error. Within the sample, other DNA sequences also encode this same CDR3. The chain uses TRDV1 and TRDJ1; TRDD3 agrees at 9 bases. The CDR3 loop spans 24 amino acids. The germline V gene has CDR1 TSWWSYY and CDR2 QGS. V lost 4 bases and J lost 8; bases outside the gene matches: 38. CDR3 DNA sequence: TGTGCTCTTGGGGCCCTCAGGCCTTCTTCACAACGATACTGGGGGAGAGTTGGACGAGACAAACTCATCTTT. It yields the protein CALGALRPSSQRYWGRVGRDKLIF.

This clone was counted between two and nine times. TCRdb's protein for this DNA is that of a much larger clone and differs from the translation at residue 7, likely a read error; the protein shown is the DNA translation. J is TRDJ1 and V is TRDV1; 9 bases line up with TRDD3. The CDR3 is made up of 23 amino acids. The J segment lost 4 bases and the V segment lost 2 bases, leaving 29 bases of the junction unmatched. Per germline, CDR1 TSWWSYY and CDR2 QGS. CDR3 sequence (DNA): TGTGCTCTTGGGGAAATTGAGGGTATCCTAATTAAGCTGGGGGATGGGGACATCGATAAACTCATCTTT. Translation gives CALGEIEGILIKLGDGDIDKLIF.

Comments on this clone: With a far larger clone one base away, a read error is the likely cause. No DNA is shown, since the ends of the CDR3 on it are uncertain; the CDR3 is the one TCRdb lists. Other nucleotide sequences in the sample specify the same CDR3. The gene calls are TRAV29/DV5 and TRDJ3; TRDD3 was called by the table and not checked on the DNA. Termini included, the CDR3 measures 25 amino acids. Germline CDR1 NSMFDY, CDR2 ISSIKDK. The chain's CDR3 is CSVLLCSRPFLKSLGDTTDTRQMFF.

By share, this clone counts as medium-sized. One base separates it from a far larger clone, so it is likely a read error. The V call is TRDV2, the J call TRDJ1; a weak D match, TRDD3 (6 bases). The CDR3 covers 17 residues. The germline CDR1 and CDR2 sequences are GEAIGNYY and EKD. The CDR3 is CARDTVRGLGDTDKLIF. The CDR3 DNA follows: TGTGCCCGTGACACCGTTCGGGGATTAGGGGACACCGATAAACTCATCTTT.

This clone was counted a few times. The protein TCRdb gives is from a much larger clone and does not agree with this DNA's translation at residue 11, likely a read error; the protein shown here comes from the DNA. The chain combines TRDV2 with TRDJ3; 7 nucleotides match TRDD3. Germline matching of the DNA provided the J gene here, since TCRdb leaves it blank. Germline V lookup: CDR1 GEAIGNYY, CDR2 EKD. The junction had 9 bases not matched to a gene; V was cut back by 0 bases and J by 2 bases. The CDR3 is made up of 19 amino acids. The CDR3 sequence is CACDTALGVGAWDTRQMFF. For the CDR3, the DNA is TGTGCCTGTGACACCGCGCTGGGGGTAGGCGCCTGGGACACCCGACAGATGTTTTTC.

This clone was seen many times. The CDR3 nucleotides read TGTGCTTCAGACGTGTGGACTGACACCGATAAACTCATCTTT. Amino acids: CASDVWTDTDKLIF. The V gene was left uncalled, and the J gene is TRDJ1. This CDR3 has 14 amino acids.

About this clone itself: The protein held in TCRdb is that of a much larger clone and does not match this DNA's translation at residue 24, likely because of a read error; the protein shown is translated from the DNA. V is TRDV1 and J is TRDJ1; 9 bases agree with TRDD3. Germline CDR1 reads TSWWSYY; CDR2 reads QGS. The CDR3 totals 27 residues. The CDR3 loop reads CALGDPGLPPRILITGGLKGGTDELIF. The CDR3 DNA is TGTGCTCTTGGGGACCCGGGACTTCCTCCCAGAATCCTAATTACTGGGGGACTCAAAGGGGGCACCGATGAACTCATCTTT.

Notes on this clone: TCRdb records a much larger clone's protein for this DNA, with a difference at residue 17 that likely arises from a read error; the protein given is the translation of the DNA. The chain has TRDV2 and TRDJ1, with 13 bases lining up with TRDD3. The CDR3 contains 19 residues. Germline V gives CDR1 GEAIGNYY, CDR2 EKD. The CDR3 is CACDTNTGGYAGYTDKFIF. CDR3 in DNA: TGTGCCTGTGACACCAATACTGGGGGATACGCCGGGTACACCGATAAATTCATCTTT.

There are a few counts of this clone. The TCRdb record carries a much larger clone's protein, which differs from this DNA's translation at residue 12; a read error is the likely cause, and the protein listed here is the DNA translation. J is TRDJ1 and V is TRDV1; D perhaps matches TRDD3 (5 bases). The CDR3 has 16 amino acids. The V gene's germline CDR1 is TSWWSYY and CDR2 QGS. Here the CDR3 DNA reads TGTGCTCTTGGGGAAAGCTACGTCTGGGACACCAATAAACTCATCTTT. Residues: CALGESYVWDTNKLIF.

To note about this clone: The protein TCRdb gives is from a much larger clone and does not agree with this DNA's translation at residue 6, likely a read error; the protein shown here comes from the DNA. The J gene is TRDJ1, the V gene TRDV1; tentatively, D is TRDD3 (5 bases). The CDR3 contains 16 residues. From germline, CDR1 is TSWWSYY and CDR2 QGS. Trimming shortened V by 2 bases and J by 0 bases, and 13 bases separated the two germline ends. The CDR3 DNA reads as TGTGCTCTTGGGGAAGGCTACGTCTGGGACACCGATAAACTCATCTTT. Residues: CALGEGYVWDTDKLIF.

The table lists this clone with many counts. V gene TRDV2 combines with J gene TRDJ3, with 7 bases matching TRDD3. The CDR3 sequence is 18 residues long. V shed 3 bases and J 0 bases; nucleotides not matched to a gene: 7. Germline V CDR1 and CDR2: GEAIGNYY, EKD. CDR3 nucleotides: TGTGCCTGTGACTCTACTGGGGAGATCTCCTGGGACACCCGACAGATGTTTTTC. Translating it yields CACDSTGEISWDTRQMFF.

By proportion, this clone is medium-sized. A far larger clone is only one base removed, so a read error is likely. This chain joins TRDV1 and TRDJ1, with 11 bases fitting TRDD3. The ends lost 3 bases at V and 10 bases at J; junction bases unmatched: 25. The germline CDR1 and CDR2 sequences are TSWWSYY and QGS. The CDR3 is 20 residues long. CDR3 sequence reads: CALGDPSGETYWGIEHRLIF. As DNA, the CDR3 is TGTGCTCTTGGGGACCCTTCTGGGGAGACCTACTGGGGGATAGAGCATAGACTCATCTTT.

Comments on this clone: A read error is the likely source, as a far larger clone sits one nucleotide away. At the DNA level, this CDR3 is encoded by other sequences in the same sample as well. The rearrangement joins TRDV2 to TRDJ1; 7 positions match TRDD3. CDR1 is GEAIGNYY and CDR2 is EKD in the germline V gene. The CDR3 runs 19 residues. The CDR3 bases are TGTGCCTGTGACACCGTCCGAGTTGGGGGACTTTTTGACACCGATAAACTTATCTTT. Protein sequence: CACDTVRVGGLFDTDKLIF.

This clone was observed a few times. Only one base separates this from a far larger clonotype, so it likely reflects a read error. The sample has other DNA sequences that encode this CDR3 too. The chain combines TRDV2 with TRDJ1, with 9 bases matching TRDD3. V lost 1 base to trimming and J lost 0 bases; unmatched junction nucleotides: 11. Per germline, CDR1 GEAIGNYY and CDR2 EKD. The CDR3 is made up of 18 amino acids. The CDR3 loop is CACDTVTGGRMYTDKLIF. DNA of the CDR3: TGTGCCTGTGACACTGTAACTGGGGGACGGATGTACACCGATAAACTCATCTTT.

This clone was found a few times. One base separates it from a far larger clone, so it is likely a read error. Additional DNA sequences in this sample encode the identical CDR3. This rearrangement joins TRDV1 to TRDJ1; tentatively, D is TRDD3 (5 bases). The germline gives CDR1 TSWWSYY, CDR2 QGS. The length of the CDR3 is 15 residues. This CDR3 is CALGDPGGNTDKLIF. The DNA for the CDR3 is TGTGCCCTTGGTGACCCCGGGGGTAACACCGATAAACTCATCTTT.

As regards this clone: Translating this DNA gives a protein that differs at residue 10 from the TCRdb one, which belongs to a much larger clone; a read error is likely, and the protein shown is this translation. The chain employs TRDV2 and TRDJ1, with D perhaps TRDD3 (6 bases). CDR3 length: 16 amino acids. CDR1 is GEAIGNYY, CDR2 EKD, per germline. V was trimmed by 0 bases and J by 4 bases, leaving 17 bases between them. CDR3 residues: CACDTVGGGTSDKLIF. The CDR3 bases are TGTGCCTGTGACACCGTCGGTGGGGGGACCAGCGATAAACTCATCTTT.

This clone rates as medium-sized (0.01 to 0.1%). The likely explanation is a read error, given a far larger clone one base away. The chain recombines TRDV2 with TRDJ1, with TRDD3 matching over 8 bases. CDR3 size: 18 residues. Germline V gene data show CDR1 as GEAIGNYY and CDR2 as EKD. The CDR3, as DNA: TGTGCCTGTGACACCGTTTTGCCTACTGGGGGGTACACCGATAAACCCATCTTT. Translating it yields CACDTVLPTGGYTDKPIF.

This clone came up a few times. This likely came from a read error, as a far larger clone is one base away. The identical CDR3 is also encoded by other nucleotide sequences in the sample. V is TRDV2 and J is TRDJ3, with 7 bases fitting TRDD3. Germline lookup yields CDR1 GEAIGNYY and CDR2 EKD. The CDR3 contains 19 residues. CDR3 DNA sequence: TGTGCCTGTGACACCGCGCTGGGGGTAGGCTCCTGGGACACCCGACAGATGTTTTTT. Encoded protein: CACDTALGVGSWDTRQMFF.

Remarks on this clone: This sequence is one base from a far larger clone and is likely a read error. Distinct nucleotide sequences in the sample also encode this CDR3. V is TRDV2 and J is TRDJ1; 10 nucleotides line up with TRDD3. From germline, CDR1 is GEAIGNYY and CDR2 EKD. The V and J ends lost 3 bases and 0 bases, in that order; junction bases with no gene match: 18. This CDR3 spans 20 amino acids. The CDR3 coding sequence is TGTGCCTGTGACCTAGTGCGGGGGGATACGAATGGGGGAGACACCGATAAACTCATCTTT. As protein: CACDLVRGDTNGGDTDKLIF.

Notes on this clone: The protein given by TCRdb reflects a much larger clone and differs at residue 10 from this DNA's translation, likely from a read error; the protein shown is the DNA's translation. This chain connects TRDV1 to TRDJ1; 8 positions match TRDD3. The trim removed 0 bases at V and 8 bases at J, leaving 8 bases unmatched. CDR3 size: 15 residues. Germline V gene data show CDR1 as TSWWSYY and CDR2 as QGS. The CDR3 DNA sequence: TGTGCTCTTGGGGAACTTCGGGGGATATGTACAAAACTCATCTTT. Its translation: CALGELRGICTKLIF.

About this clone itself: The protein held in TCRdb is that of a much larger clone and does not match this DNA's translation at residue 8, likely because of a read error; the protein shown is translated from the DNA. The chain is built from TRDV2 and TRDJ1; 7 nucleotides match TRDD3. V was clipped by 0 bases and J by 0 bases; unmatched bases: 15. Germline assignment: CDR1 GEAIGNYY and CDR2 EKD. The CDR3 spans 19 residues. The CDR3 DNA follows: TGTGCCTGTGACACCGTCCGAATTGGGGGACTTTTTGACACCGATAAACTCATCTTT. Residues: CACDTVRIGGLFDTDKLIF.

Comment on this clone: This DNA's translation differs at residue 8 from TCRdb's protein, which comes from a much larger clone; a read error is likely, and the protein shown is translated from the DNA. This sequence joins TRDV2 and TRDJ1; a weak D match, TRDD3 (5 bases). The CDR3 loop spans 16 amino acids. Between the trimmed V and J ends, which lost 0 bases and 4 bases, there was a span of 17 bases. Germline CDR1 GEAIGNYY, CDR2 EKD. The CDR3 DNA reads as TGTGCCTGTGACACCGTCGGTAGGGGGGCCAGCGATAAACTCATCTTT. The encoded protein is CACDTVGRGASDKLIF.